The 18 T cell receptor beta chains below were found in one sample sequenced in a study of fetal regulatory T cell absence and autoimmunity. Using immunoSEQ multiplex PCR, the repertoire was profiled, and TCRdb retains in-frame clones only, with some absent. The table lists 45,000 to 50,000 clones, approximately 80% of them singletons. What was sequenced was cord blood. The receptors were sampled from a newborn boy with IPEX syndrome.

J is TRBJ2-3 and V is TRBV7-9; TRBD2 aligns across 9 bases. The CDR3 is made up of 16 amino acids. CDR1 SEHNR and CDR2 FQNEAQ come from the germline V gene (reference sequence). After removal of 1 base from V and 3 bases from J, the junction contained 5 bases not matched to a gene. CDR3 loop: CASSLVLAGITDTQYF. The DNA of the CDR3 is TGTGCCAGCAGCTTAGTTCTAGCGGGAATAACAGATACGCAGTATTTT. The full variable domain, completed using reference TRBV7-9 and TRBJ2-3, is DTGVSQNPRHKITKRGQNVTFRCDPISEHNRLYWYRQTLGQGPEFLTYFQNEAQLEKSRLLSDRFSAERPKGSFSTLEIQRTEQGDSAMYLCASSLVLAGITDTQYFGPGTRLTVL.

The chain joins TRBV27 to TRBJ1-1, with 7 nucleotides matching TRBD1. The CDR3 runs to 15 residues. Germline CDR1 reads MNHEY; CDR2 reads SMNVEV (reference sequence). V lost 5 bases to trimming and J lost 0 bases; unmatched junction nucleotides: 6. In DNA, the CDR3 is TGTGCCAGCAGTCGCAAGGGGGCGCTGAACACTGAAGCTTTCTTT. Translation: CASSRKGALNTEAFF.

The chain carries TRBV6-5 and TRBJ1-2; 8 bases line up with TRBD1. The germline CDR1 and CDR2 sequences are MNHEY and SVGAGI. This CDR3 is built from 15 residues. The V segment lost 5 bases and the J segment 1 base; nucleotides outside the gene matches: 6. DNA for the CDR3: TGTGCCAGCAGTCCCGGGACAGGCGTTAACTATGGCTACACCTTC. Translating gives CASSPGTGVNYGYTF.

This clone was seen just once. The CDR3 here is CASSQVSGQGETQYF. The DNA of the CDR3 is TGTGCCAGCAGCCAAGTAAGCGGTCAGGGGGAGACCCAGTACTTC. The gene calls are TRBV4-2 and TRBJ2-5; possibly TRBD1 for D (6 bases). Germline-derived CDR1 and CDR2 are LGHNA and YNFKEQ. V was pared by 1 base and J by 5 bases, with 14 bases between. The CDR3 runs to 15 residues.

J is TRBJ1-5 and V is TRBV9; D might be TRBD1 (6 bases). The CDR3 is 14 amino acids. The germline V gene has CDR1 SGDLS and CDR2 YYNGEE. V lost 0 bases and J lost 6, with 10 bases in between. The CDR3 DNA follows: TGTGCCAGCAGCGTAGGGGGGGGGCCTCAGCCCCAGCATTTT. Translating gives CASSVGGGPQPQHF.

The chain uses TRBV7-6 and TRBJ2-3, with a tentative D call TRBD1 (6 bases). From germline, CDR1 is SGHVS and CDR2 FNYEAQ. The CDR3 totals 14 residues. Trimming shortened V by 1 base and J by 1 base, and 6 bases separated the two germline ends. The CDR3 coding sequence is TGTGCCAGCAGCTTAGGGACAGGCACAGATACGCAGTATTTT. This sequence encodes CASSLGTGTDTQYF.

V is TRBV27 and J is TRBJ2-4, with D possibly being TRBD1 (5 bases). V lost 8 bases and J lost 1, with 18 bases in between. This CDR3 region has 16 residues. From germline, CDR1 is MNHEY and CDR2 SMNVEV (reference sequence). The CDR3 DNA is TGTGCCAGCTTCCCCCCCCACCAGGGCGCCAAAAACATTCAGTACTTC. It codes for CASFPPHQGAKNIQYF.

This sequence joins TRBV19 and TRBJ2-7, with D perhaps matching TRBD2 (6 bases). Trimming stripped 0 bases from V and 1 base from J, with 10 bases between. The CDR3 is made up of 15 amino acids. The germline gives CDR1 LNHDA, CDR2 SQIVND (reference sequence). Written as DNA, the CDR3 is TGTGCCAGTAGTATAGATCTGGGACTTTCCTACGAGCAGTACTTC. Translation: CASSIDLGLSYEQYF.

As concerns this clone: At one of its ends the junction is not consistent with the germline gene, which may arise from a read error. The chain uses TRBV7-9 and TRBJ2-7; 8 bases align to TRBD2. The V gene's germline CDR1 is SEHNR and CDR2 FQNEAQ (reference sequence). CDR3 length: 13 residues. CDR3 sequence reads: CVSSPGGTYEQYF. The CDR3 region has the DNA TGTGTCAGCAGCCCGGGGGGGACCTACGAGCAGTACTTC.

The CDR3 bases are TGTGCCAGCTCTACTAGACGCGGGACAGGGGGGGACTATGGCTACACCTTC. It encodes CASSTRRGTGGDYGYTF. The V and J genes are TRBV18 and TRBJ1-2; TRBD1 matches at 11 bases. J gave up 3 bases and V 6 bases, and 12 bases lay outside the gene matches. From germline, CDR1 is KGHSH and CDR2 LQKENI. This CDR3 has 17 residues.

This clone has only one observation. Here the CDR3 reads CASSKQGVILGEQYF. The CDR3 DNA sequence: TGTGCCAGCAGCAAACAGGGGGTCATCTTGGGCGAGCAGTACTTC. J is TRBJ2-7 and V is TRBV5-5, with 8 bases that match TRBD1. The CDR3 is 15 amino acids. The trim removed 4 bases at V and 6 bases at J, leaving 12 bases unmatched. CDR1 is SGHKS, CDR2 YYEKEE, per germline (reference sequence).

The J gene is TRBJ1-5, the V gene TRBV12-5; 9 bases are a match to TRBD1. CDR3 length: 16 residues. V gave up 3 bases and J gave up 3 bases; unmatched junction bases: 6. The V gene's germline CDR1 is LGHNT and CDR2 FRNRAP. The CDR3, as DNA: TGTGCTAGTGGTTTCGAGACAGGGGGTTCCAATCAGCCCCAGCATTTT. It translates to CASGFETGGSNQPQHF.

V and J are TRBV5-1 and TRBJ2-3; D ambiguous. There are 14 residues in the CDR3. The V gene lost 7 bases and the J gene lost 2 bases, with 14 bases spanning the gap. CDR1 is SGHRS and CDR2 is YFSETQ in the germline V gene. CDR3 nucleotides: TGCGCCAGCCGTCTTTCTAGAGCCACAGATACGCAGTATTTT. Its protein product is CASRLSRATDTQYF.

The rearrangement joins TRBV7-9 to TRBJ2-7; perhaps TRBD2 as D (7 bases). The V gene's germline CDR1 is SEHNR and CDR2 FQNEAQ (reference sequence). The V gene lost 1 base and the J gene lost 3 bases, with 10 bases spanning the gap. This CDR3 has 14 amino acids. Here the CDR3 reads CASSLGGGSYEQYF. The CDR3 coding sequence is TGTGCCAGCAGCTTAGGCGGGGGCAGCTACGAGCAGTACTTC.

The chain has TRBV7-9 and TRBJ1-5; D call uncertain. The germline V gene has CDR1 SEHNR and CDR2 FQNEAQ (reference sequence). With 4 bases removed from V and 5 bases from J, the gap between germline ends came to 12 bases. The CDR3 sequence is 14 residues long. CDR3 in amino acids: CASSSAGVDQPQHF. CDR3 sequence (DNA): TGTGCCAGCAGCTCGGCCGGGGTGGATCAGCCCCAGCATTTT.

This chain joins TRBV14 and TRBJ1-1; a weak D match, TRBD1 (5 bases). The CDR3 is 16 residues long. The germline V gene encodes CDR1 SGHDN and CDR2 FVKESK. V was clipped by 2 bases and J by 4 bases, with 17 bases between them. The CDR3 region has the DNA TGTGCCAGCAGCCAACGCCTAGGGACGGGATCCACTGAAGCTTTCTTT. It specifies CASSQRLGTGSTEAFF.

V gene TRBV7-6 combines with J gene TRBJ2-1; TRBD2 might be the D (6 bases). The V end was cut by 0 bases, the J end by 5 bases, with 8 bases between. CDR3 length equals 14 residues. Germline loops: CDR1 SGHVS, CDR2 FNYEAQ. CDR3 residues: CASSLAWGDNEQFF. The CDR3 DNA is TGTGCCAGCAGCTTAGCGTGGGGGGACAATGAGCAGTTCTTC.

The rearrangement joins TRBV10-2 to TRBJ1-5, with 7 bases matching TRBD1. CDR3 length equals 14 residues. CDR1 and CDR2 from the germline V gene are WSHSY and SAAADI. With V trimmed by 3 bases and J by 6 bases, 5 bases remained unmatched. As DNA, the CDR3 is TGCGCCAGCAGTGAATGGGCAGGGGGTCAGCCCCAGCATTTT. Protein product: CASSEWAGGQPQHF.